These 11 T cell receptor beta chains originate from one sample sequenced in a study of blood T cell repertoires in COVID-19. The table came from immunoSEQ multiplex PCR; TCRdb's copy has only in-frame clones and leaves some out. The top ten clones hold about 1.6% of a sample with approximately 110,000 clones, roughly 80% of them seen once. Sequencing was carried out using peripheral blood. The receptors come from a man aged 50 to 60 with acute or convalescent COVID-19.

This chain links TRBV2 with TRBJ1-5; D may be TRBD1 (5 bases). Trimming took 8 bases from V and 6 from J, leaving 17 bases between them. CDR1 is SNHLY, CDR2 FYNNEI, per germline. The CDR3 is 14 amino acids. CDR3 in amino acids: CASQAGGEAQPQHF. The CDR3 coding sequence is TGTGCCAGCCAAGCTGGGGGGGAGGCTCAGCCCCAGCATTTT.

The chain links TRBV6-5 to TRBJ1-5; D not resolved. CDR1 and CDR2 (germline): MNHEY, SVGAGI. This CDR3 region has 13 residues. V lost 6 bases and J lost 0, with 6 bases in between. DNA for the CDR3: TGTGCCAGCAGCGTATCTAGCAATCAGCCCCAGCATTTT. Translation gives CASSVSSNQPQHF.

This clone was observed a single time. Other DNA sequences in this specimen translate into the identical CDR3. V gene TRBV5-4 combines with J gene TRBJ1-1, with 8 bases lining up with TRBD1. V gave up 2 bases and J gave up 1 base; unmatched junction bases: 1. Germline V gene sequence: CDR1 SGHNT, CDR2 YYREEE (reference sequence). The CDR3 is 14 residues long. DNA for the CDR3: TGTGCCAGCAGCTTAGACAGGGGGAACACTGAAGCTTTCTTT. Protein product: CASSLDRGNTEAFF.

The chain joins TRBV10-1 to TRBJ2-3; 9 bases line up with TRBD1. This CDR3 contains 16 residues. J lost 4 bases, V lost 2 bases, and 7 bases had no gene match. Germline assignment: CDR1 WNHNN and CDR2 SYGVQD (reference sequence). CDR3 sequence: CASSEPTGGTSDTQYF. CDR3 in DNA: TGCGCCAGCAGTGAGCCGACAGGGGGTACGTCAGATACGCAGTATTTT.

A single count supports this clone. V is TRBV7-8 and J is TRBJ2-7; D may be TRBD1 (6 bases). The CDR3 contains 14 residues. Germline V CDR1 and CDR2: SGHVS, FQNEAQ. V lost 1 base and J lost 3, with 10 bases in between. The CDR3 is CASSLDHRVYEQYV. CDR3 nucleotide sequence: TGTGCCAGCAGCTTAGATCACAGGGTCTACGAGCAGTACGTC.

The chain uses TRBV7-7 and TRBJ2-3; 8 nucleotides line up with TRBD1. The ends lost 3 bases at V and 1 base at J; junction bases unmatched: 0. CDR3 length: 14 amino acids. CDR1 is SSHAT and CDR2 is FNYEAQ in the germline V gene (reference sequence). As DNA, the CDR3 is TGTGCCAGCAGCTTGGGACAGGGCACAGATACGCAGTATTTT. Amino acids: CASSLGQGTDTQYF. The entire variable domain, with the rest obtained from reference TRBV7-7 and TRBJ2-3, is as follows: GAGVSQSPRYKVTKRGQDVTLRCDPISSHATLYWYQQALGQGPEFLTYFNYEAQPDKSGLPSDRFSAERPEGSISTLTIQRTEQRDSAMYRCASSLGQGTDTQYFGPGTRLTVL.

This clone appeared once. The chain employs TRBV5-1 and TRBJ1-2, with D possibly being TRBD1 (6 bases). Germline CDR1 is SGHRS and CDR2 is YFSETQ. V was shortened by 3 bases and J by 2 bases, with 8 bases between the two germline ends. CDR3 size: 13 residues. The CDR3, as DNA: TGCGCCAGCAGCTCCACAGGGAACTATGGCTACACCTTC. This codes for CASSSTGNYGYTF.

This clone was counted a few times. The chain uses TRBV7-2 and TRBJ2-7; 11 nucleotides match TRBD1. The germline gives CDR1 SGHTA, CDR2 FQGNSA. Trimming took 5 bases from V and 3 from J; bases not matched to a gene: 6. There are 15 residues in the CDR3. As DNA, the CDR3 is TGTGCCAGCAGCCTAGGACAGGGGGCTGGCTACGAGCAGTACTTC. Protein sequence: CASSLGQGAGYEQYF.

The chain combines TRBV28 with TRBJ1-4; maybe TRBD1 (5 bases). CDR3 length: 12 amino acids. Germline CDR1 reads MDHEN; CDR2 reads SYDVKM. The CDR3 DNA reads TGTGCTTCGGGGGGAACTAATGAAAAACTGTTTTTT. The encoded protein is CASGGTNEKLFF.

This chain uses TRBV28 with TRBJ1-4; 7 bases are shared with TRBD1. The CDR3 is 17 amino acids. J was trimmed by 3 bases and V by 2 bases; bases with no gene match: 9. The germline gives CDR1 MDHEN, CDR2 SYDVKM. CDR3 region: CASSLIALGQSNEKLFF. The CDR3 DNA follows: TGTGCCAGCAGTTTAATAGCACTGGGACAGTCTAATGAAAAACTGTTTTTT.

The V gene is TRBV10-1, the J gene TRBJ2-1; the match to TRBD2 covers 8 bases. With V trimmed by 0 bases and J by 13 bases, 11 bases remained unmatched. The length of the CDR3 is 15 residues. Germline-derived CDR1 and CDR2 are WNHNN and SYGVQD (reference sequence). The CDR3 nucleotides are TGCGCCAGCAGTGAGTCGGCGGGGGGCAGTTACCACCAGTTCTTC. It encodes CASSESAGGSYHQFF.